Shown below are 4 T cell receptor beta chains from a single sample sequenced in a study of T cell responses to AZD1222 COVID-19 vaccine. Repertoires were generated with immunoSEQ multiplex PCR, while TCRdb's copy carries only in-frame clones and drops some. The repertoire holds 150,000 or so clones, with 90% as singletons. Here the sequenced sample was peripheral blood, taken on day 0 of AZD1222 vaccination. The receptor set was obtained from an adult in good health.

The V gene is TRBV3-1 (or the pseudogene TRBV3-2), the J gene TRBJ2-1; D is uncertain. V gave up 3 bases and J gave up 7 bases, with 7 bases separating them. The germline V gene has CDR1 LGHDT and CDR2 YNNKEL (reference sequence). The CDR3 is 12 amino acids. CDR3 in amino acids: CASSHPMNEQFF. The DNA for the CDR3 is TGTGCCAGCAGCCACCCTATGAATGAGCAGTTCTTC.

The V call is TRBV4-1, the J call TRBJ1-2; a possible D gene is TRBD1 (6 bases). Germline V lookup: CDR1 MGHRA, CDR2 YSYEKL. V lost 4 bases and J 2 bases, leaving 17 bases between the germline ends. The CDR3 extends over 16 amino acids. CDR3: CASSPRVGAGNYGYTF. CDR3 sequence (DNA): TGCGCCAGCAGCCCTAGAGTGGGGGCGGGGAACTATGGCTACACCTTC.

The CDR3 protein is CASSLMGRMNTEAFF. In nucleotides, the CDR3 is TGTGCCAGCAGCTTAATGGGACGGATGAACACTGAAGCTTTCTTT. This chain links TRBV7-9 with TRBJ1-1; weak D call: TRBD1 (5 bases). Germline V gene data show CDR1 as SEHNR and CDR2 as FQNEAQ (reference sequence). V lost 2 bases, J lost 0 bases, and 10 bases lay in between. The CDR3 has 15 amino acids.

The genes are TRBV18 and TRBJ1-5; 12 bases map to TRBD1. The CDR3 runs 17 residues. Trimming took 5 bases from V and 6 from J; bases not matched to a gene: 11. Germline V lookup: CDR1 KGHSH, CDR2 LQKENI. In nucleotides, the CDR3 is TGTGCCAGCTCAGCCGGGACAGGGGGCGCACAAGCTCAGCCCCAGCATTTT. Residues: CASSAGTGGAQAQPQHF. Together with reference TRBV18 and TRBJ1-5, the CDR3 gives the full variable domain: NAGVMQNPRHLVRRRGQEARLRCSPMKGHSHVYWYRQLPEEGLKFMVYLQKENIIDESGMPKERFSAEFPKEGPSILRIQQVVRGDSAAYFCASSAGTGGAQAQPQHFGDGTRLSIL.